These T cell receptor beta chains were read from a single sample in a study of blood T cell repertoires in COVID-19. Assay used: immunoSEQ multiplex PCR; TCRdb lists only in-frame clones, some missing. The data hold about 72,000 clones, with 65% to 90% observed a single time. The sequenced sample consisted of peripheral blood. These receptors originate from a man between 65 and 79 years old with active or convalescent COVID-19. CDR3s include the opening cysteine and the closing phenylalanine or tryptophan. The D gene is left open where the match is weak. Size values are once, few and many counts, or a class for expanded clones, and some rows have none.

clone_size cdr3_length j_call v_call d_call cdr3_aa cdr3_nt
few 17 TRBJ2-5 TRBV5-5 TRBD1 CASSLVVPGGTQETQYF TGTGCCAGCAGCTTGGTTGTTCCAGGGGGTACCCAAGAGACCCAGTACTTC
large 18 TRBJ1-4 TRBV27 TRBD1 CASSSHRGTARANEKLFF TGTGCCAGCAGTTCCCACCGTGGGACAGCCAGGGCTAATGAAAAACTGTTTTTT
NA 13 TRBJ1-5 TRBV7-2 NA CASSTTQNQPQHF TGTGCCAGCAGCACAACACAGAATCAGCCCCAGCATTTT
NA 14 TRBJ1-2 TRBV10-3 NA CAISDSTGDYGYTF TGTGCCATCAGTGATTCAACAGGCGACTATGGCTACACCTTC
NA 14 TRBJ1-1 TRBV28 NA CASSFSGGNAEAFF TGTGCCAGCAGTTTCTCAGGAGGCAACGCTGAAGCTTTCTTT
NA 18 TRBJ1-4 TRBV9 TRBD1 CASSVGGQGIATNEKLFF TGTGCCAGCAGCGTAGGGGGACAGGGAATCGCAACTAATGAAAAACTGTTTTTT
NA 16 TRBJ2-2 TRBV6-1 NA CASSGWGGSNTGELFF TGTGCCAGCAGTGGATGGGGCGGATCGAACACCGGGGAGCTGTTTTTT
NA 15 TRBJ1-5 TRBV30 NA CAWSGATDSNQPQHF TGTGCCTGGAGTGGAGCAACCGATAGCAATCAGCCCCAGCATTTT
NA 17 TRBJ1-3 TRBV10-3 TRBD1 CAISETDRALSGNTIYF TGTGCCATCAGTGAGACCGACAGGGCCTTATCTGGAAACACCATATATTTT
few 14 TRBJ1-3 TRBV13 TRBD1 CASSSGQGWHTIYF TGTGCCAGCAGCTCGGGACAGGGTTGGCACACCATATATTTT
NA 15 TRBJ1-2 TRBV28 NA CASSSTVGEYRGYTF TGTGCCAGCAGTTCGACCGTCGGGGAATATCGTGGCTACACCTTC
few 15 TRBJ2-3 TRBV19 TRBD2 CASSQTSARGDTQYF TGTGCCAGTAGTCAGACTAGCGCCAGGGGAGATACGCAGTATTTT
NA 13 TRBJ2-7 TRBV20-1 TRBD2 CSASGGSSYEQYF TGCAGTGCTAGTGGCGGGAGTTCGTACGAGCAGTACTTC